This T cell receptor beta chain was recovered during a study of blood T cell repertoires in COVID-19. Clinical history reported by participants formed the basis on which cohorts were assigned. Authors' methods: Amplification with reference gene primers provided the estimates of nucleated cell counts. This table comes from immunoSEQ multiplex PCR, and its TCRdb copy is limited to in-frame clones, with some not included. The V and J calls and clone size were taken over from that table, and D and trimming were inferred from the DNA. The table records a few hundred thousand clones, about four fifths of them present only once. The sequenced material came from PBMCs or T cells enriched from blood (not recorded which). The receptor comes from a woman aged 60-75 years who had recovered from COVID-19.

CDR3 sequence (DNA): TGTGCCAGCAGGACAGGGACGGACGAGCAGTACTTC. It is translated as CASRTGTDEQYF. The rearrangement joins TRBV6-5 to TRBJ2-7; 7 positions agree with TRBD1. The length of the CDR3 is 12 residues. Germline V gives CDR1 MNHEY, CDR2 SVGAGI. V gave up 6 bases and J gave up 5 bases; unmatched junction bases: 4.